This T cell receptor beta chain was profiled in a study of monozygotic twins with inflammatory bowel disease. After re-calling the 5' RACE reads, TCRdb lists one entry per CDR3 protein, DNA absent. The data include approximately 100,000 distinct CDR3 sequences; the top ten clones carry roughly 12%. CDR3 length: 16 amino acids. Looked up from germline, CDR1 is LGHNA and CDR2 is YNFKEQ. Sequenced material: blood. This chain joins TRBV4-2 and TRBJ2-1; the TCRdb call, TRBD2, lacks DNA for checking. This clonotype was sampled from a human donor with ulcerative colitis or Crohn's disease, or a healthy co-twin of an affected twin (not recorded which). CDR3 loop: CASSQERLAGYNEQFF.